What follows is one T cell receptor beta chain and its context. Its antigen remains unidentified. The CDR3 has 15 amino acids. Germline-derived CDR1 and CDR2 are MDHEN and SYDVKM. The V end lost 2 bases, the J end lost 4 bases, and 12 bases lay between the germline ends. The data were obtained in a study of T cell repertoires in cytomegalovirus infection. As for the study in general: Based on public TCR beta signatures, there were indications of CMV infection and of a matching HLA type.

Whole-study findings and limits: HLA-C-restricted TCR beta clonotypes specific for CMV led the ex vivo response.

TCRdb passed the reads through MiXCR, listing each CDR3 protein once. Of approximately 250,000 distinct CDR3 sequences listed, 10% to 15% were seen once; the top ten hold approximately 1.8%. Sequenced sample: PBMCs. The genes are TRBV28 and TRBJ1-5; D ambiguous. The receptor comes from a human donor in good health (CMV status not recorded). Some clones in this sample may be carry-over from other donors' samples. In DNA form, the CDR3 reads TGTGCCAGCAGTTTAGTGGAGTTCGGGAATCAGCCCCAGCATTTT. It specifies CASSLVEFGNQPQHF.